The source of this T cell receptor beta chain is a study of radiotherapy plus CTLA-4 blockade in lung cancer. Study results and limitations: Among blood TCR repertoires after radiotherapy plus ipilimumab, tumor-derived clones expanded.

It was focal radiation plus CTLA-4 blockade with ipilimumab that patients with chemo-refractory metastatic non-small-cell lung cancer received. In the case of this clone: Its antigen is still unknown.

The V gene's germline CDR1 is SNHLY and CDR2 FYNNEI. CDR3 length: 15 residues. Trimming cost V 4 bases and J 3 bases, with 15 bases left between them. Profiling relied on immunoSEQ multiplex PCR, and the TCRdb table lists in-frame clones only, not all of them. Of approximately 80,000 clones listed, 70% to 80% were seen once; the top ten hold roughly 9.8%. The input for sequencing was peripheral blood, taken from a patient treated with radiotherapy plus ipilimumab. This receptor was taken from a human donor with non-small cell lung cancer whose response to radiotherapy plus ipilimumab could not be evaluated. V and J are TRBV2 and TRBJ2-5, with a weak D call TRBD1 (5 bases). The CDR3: CASSASNRREETQYF. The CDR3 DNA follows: TGTGCCAGCAGTGCCTCTAACAGGCGCGAAGAGACCCAGTACTTC.